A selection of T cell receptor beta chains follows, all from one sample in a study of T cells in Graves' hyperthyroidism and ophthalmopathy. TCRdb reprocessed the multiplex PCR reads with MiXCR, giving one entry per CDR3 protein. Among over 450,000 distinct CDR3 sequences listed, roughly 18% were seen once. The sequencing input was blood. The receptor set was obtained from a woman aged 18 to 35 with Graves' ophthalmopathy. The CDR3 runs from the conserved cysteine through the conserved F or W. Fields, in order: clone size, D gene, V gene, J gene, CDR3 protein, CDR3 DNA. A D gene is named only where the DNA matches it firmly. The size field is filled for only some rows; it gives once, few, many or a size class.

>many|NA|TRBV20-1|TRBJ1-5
CSARDRDNSNQPQHF
TGCAGTGCTAGAGACAGGGACAATAGCAATCAGCCCCAGCATTTT
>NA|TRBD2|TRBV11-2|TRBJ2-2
CASSLPSGNAGELFF
TGTGCCAGCAGCTTACCTAGCGGGAACGCCGGGGAGCTGTTTTTT
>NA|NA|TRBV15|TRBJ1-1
CATSRDSNTEAFF
TGTGCCACCAGCAGAGATAGTAACACTGAAGCTTTCTTT
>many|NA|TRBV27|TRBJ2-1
CASLPGLDYNEQFF
TGTGCCAGCTTACCGGGACTTGACTACAATGAGCAGTTCTTC
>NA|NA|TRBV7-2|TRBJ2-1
CASSPPWSSGHNEQFF
TGTGCCAGCAGCCCCCCGTGGTCGAGCGGCCACAATGAGCAGTTCTTC
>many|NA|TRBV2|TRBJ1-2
CASSESANYGYTF
TGTGCCAGCAGTGAAAGCGCTAACTATGGCTACACCTTC
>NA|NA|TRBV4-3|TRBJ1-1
CASSQSIPEVDLDTEAFF
TGCGCCAGCAGCCAGTCAATTCCCGAGGTGGATCTGGACACTGAAGCTTTCTTT
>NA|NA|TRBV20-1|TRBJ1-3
CSASGDDPGNTIYF
TGCAGTGCTAGCGGGGACGACCCTGGAAACACCATATATTTT
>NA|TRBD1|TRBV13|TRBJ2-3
CASSLAPGQMTDTQYF
TGTGCCAGCAGCTTAGCCCCGGGACAGATGACAGATACGCAGTATTTT
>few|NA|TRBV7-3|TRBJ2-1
CASSPWLGRGYNERFF
TGTGCCAGCAGCCCATGGCTGGGCAGGGGATACAATGAGCGGTTCTTC
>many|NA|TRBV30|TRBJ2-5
CAWRGGRPPQETQYF
TGTGCCTGGAGAGGGGGGAGGCCCCCGCAAGAGACCCAGTACTTC
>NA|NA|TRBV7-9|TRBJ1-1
CASSLDRQIEAFF
TGTGCCAGCAGCTTAGACCGGCAGATTGAAGCTTTCTTT
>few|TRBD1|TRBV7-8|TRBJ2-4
CASSPPGTELAKNIQYF
TGTGCCAGCAGCCCCCCAGGGACAGAACTAGCCAAAAACATTCAGTACTTC
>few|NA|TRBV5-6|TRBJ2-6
CASSLFFRGSSGANVLTF
TGTGCCAGCAGCTTGTTTTTCCGTGGGAGCTCTGGGGCCAACGTCCTGACTTTC
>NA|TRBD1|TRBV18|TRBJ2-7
CASSRPEQGARGEQYF
TGTGCCAGCTCTCGGCCCGAACAGGGGGCGCGAGGGGAGCAGTACTTC
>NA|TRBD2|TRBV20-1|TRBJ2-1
CSAPPRGTTYYNEQFF
TGCAGTGCTCCCCCGAGAGGGACTACCTATTACAATGAGCAGTTCTTC
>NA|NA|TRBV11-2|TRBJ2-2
CASEGAGGKAGELFF
TGTGCCAGCGAGGGGGCGGGGGGTAAAGCCGGGGAGCTGTTTTTT
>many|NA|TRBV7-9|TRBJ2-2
CASSLYWELFF
TGTGCCAGCAGCTTATATTGGGAGCTGTTTTTT
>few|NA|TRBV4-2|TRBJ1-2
CASSQDSANYGYTF
TGTGCCAGCAGCCAAGATTCCGCTAACTATGGCTACACCTTC
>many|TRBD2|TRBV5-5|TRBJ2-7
CASRPTSGMVYEQYF
TGTGCCAGCAGGCCGACTAGCGGGATGGTCTACGAGCAGTACTTC
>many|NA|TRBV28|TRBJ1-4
CATRDTKIATNEKLFF
TGTGCCACCCGGGACACCAAAATCGCAACTAATGAAAAACTGTTTTTT
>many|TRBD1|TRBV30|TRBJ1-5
CAWTPDRGRNQPQHF
TGTGCCTGGACACCAGACAGGGGCCGTAATCAGCCCCAGCATTTT
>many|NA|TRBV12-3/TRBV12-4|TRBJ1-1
CASRSGGSNTEAFF
TGTGCCAGCAGGTCCGGTGGGAGCAACACTGAAGCTTTCTTT
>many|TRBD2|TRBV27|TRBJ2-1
CASSQTSGSGYNEQFF
TGTGCCAGCAGTCAGACTAGCGGGAGTGGTTACAATGAGCAGTTCTTC
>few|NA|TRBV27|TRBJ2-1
CASGVAFYNEQFF
TGTGCCAGCGGGGTAGCATTTTACAATGAGCAGTTCTTC
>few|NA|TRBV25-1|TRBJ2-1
CASSGPDKQFF
TGTGCCAGCAGTGGGCCGGATAAGCAGTTCTTC
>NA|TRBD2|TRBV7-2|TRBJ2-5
CASSLGVRLAGVQETQYF
TGTGCCAGCAGCTTGGGGGTCCGACTAGCGGGAGTTCAAGAGACCCAGTACTTC
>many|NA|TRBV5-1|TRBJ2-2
CASSLEWPGELFF
TGCGCCAGCAGCTTGGAATGGCCCGGGGAGCTGTTTTTT
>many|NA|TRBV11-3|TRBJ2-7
CASSLDRNSYEQYF
TGTGCCAGCAGCCTAGACAGGAACTCCTACGAGCAGTACTTC
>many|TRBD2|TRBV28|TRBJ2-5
CASSLGVAGKPETQYF
TGTGCCAGCAGCCTCGGGGTAGCGGGAAAGCCGGAGACCCAGTACTTC
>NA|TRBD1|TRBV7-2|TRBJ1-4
CASSLGQGPTTNEKLFF
TGTGCCAGCAGCCTCGGACAGGGGCCCACAACTAATGAAAAACTGTTTTTT
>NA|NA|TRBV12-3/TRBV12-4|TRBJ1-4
CASTSGLLEKLFF
TGTGCCAGCACTTCTGGCCTCCTTGAAAAACTGTTTTTT
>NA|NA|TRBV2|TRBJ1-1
CASSGVRNTEAFF
TGTGCCAGCAGCGGAGTCCGGAACACTGAAGCTTTCTTT
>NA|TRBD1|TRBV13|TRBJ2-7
CASSRDRANEQYF
TGTGCCAGCAGCCGGGACAGGGCGAACGAGCAGTACTTC
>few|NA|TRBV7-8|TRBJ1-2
CASSPDQEFYGYTF
TGTGCCAGCAGCCCCGACCAAGAATTCTATGGCTACACCTTC
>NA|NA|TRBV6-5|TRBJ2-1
CASHDYNNEQFF
TGTGCCAGCCACGATTATAACAATGAGCAGTTCTTC
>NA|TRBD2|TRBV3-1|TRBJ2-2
CASSQERGVLYTGELFF
TGTGCCAGCAGCCAAGAGCGGGGGGTATTGTACACCGGGGAGCTGTTTTTT
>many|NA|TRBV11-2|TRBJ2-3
CASSRRDNSTDTQYF
TGTGCCAGCAGCCGAAGGGACAACAGCACAGATACGCAGTATTTT
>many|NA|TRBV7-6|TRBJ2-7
CASSIGQTYEQYF
TGTGCCAGCAGCATCGGACAGACCTACGAGCAGTACTTC
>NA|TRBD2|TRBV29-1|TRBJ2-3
CSGDGGGQDTQYF
TGCAGCGGGGACGGGGGGGGTCAAGATACGCAGTATTTT
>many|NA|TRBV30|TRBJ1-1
CAWRWAGVWAEAFF
TGTGCCTGGAGATGGGCAGGGGTTTGGGCTGAAGCTTTCTTT
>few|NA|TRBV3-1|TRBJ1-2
CASSHINRDYGYTF
TGCGCCAGCAGCCACATCAACAGGGATTATGGCTACACCTTC
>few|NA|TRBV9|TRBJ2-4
CASSVGGVLDIQYF
TGTGCCAGCAGCGTAGGGGGGGTTCTAGACATTCAGTACTTC
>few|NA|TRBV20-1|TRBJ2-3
CSARVGSWDTQYF
TGCAGTGCTAGAGTTGGTAGCTGGGATACGCAGTATTTT
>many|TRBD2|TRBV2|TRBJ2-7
CASSEGGGALYEQYF
TGTGCCAGCAGTGAGGGCGGGGGGGCTTTGTACGAGCAGTACTTC
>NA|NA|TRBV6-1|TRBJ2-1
CASSVPQGNNEQFF
TGTGCCAGCAGTGTTCCACAGGGAAACAATGAGCAGTTCTTC
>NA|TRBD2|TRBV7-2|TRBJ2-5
CASSKGGRAEETQYF
TGTGCCAGCAGCAAAGGCGGGAGGGCCGAGGAGACCCAGTACTTC
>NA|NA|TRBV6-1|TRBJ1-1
CASSEATANTEAFF
TGTGCCAGCAGTGAAGCCACGGCGAACACTGAAGCTTTCTTT
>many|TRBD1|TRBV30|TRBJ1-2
CAWSGGQGNNYGYTF
TGTGCCTGGAGTGGCGGACAGGGGAATAACTATGGCTACACCTTC
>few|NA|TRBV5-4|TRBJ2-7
CASSLDAIYEQYF
TGTGCCAGCAGCTTGGACGCTATCTACGAGCAGTACTTC
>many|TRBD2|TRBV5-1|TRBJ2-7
CASSLAGLRTSVYEQYF
TGCGCCAGCAGCTTGGCCGGGTTGAGAACTAGCGTTTACGAGCAGTACTTC
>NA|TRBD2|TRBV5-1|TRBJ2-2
CASSLAGASGHTGELFF
TGCGCCAGCAGCTTGGCCGGGGCTAGCGGGCACACCGGGGAGCTGTTTTTT
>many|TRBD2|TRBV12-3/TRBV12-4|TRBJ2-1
CASSLATSGANEQFF
TGTGCCAGCAGTCTAGCGACTAGCGGGGCTAATGAGCAGTTCTTC
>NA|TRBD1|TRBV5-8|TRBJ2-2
CASSEGTGVRTGELFF
TGTGCCAGCAGCGAGGGGACAGGGGTGCGGACCGGGGAGCTGTTTTTT
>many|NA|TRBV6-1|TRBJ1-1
CASSVLNTEAFF
TGTGCCAGCAGTGTACTGAACACTGAAGCTTTCTTT